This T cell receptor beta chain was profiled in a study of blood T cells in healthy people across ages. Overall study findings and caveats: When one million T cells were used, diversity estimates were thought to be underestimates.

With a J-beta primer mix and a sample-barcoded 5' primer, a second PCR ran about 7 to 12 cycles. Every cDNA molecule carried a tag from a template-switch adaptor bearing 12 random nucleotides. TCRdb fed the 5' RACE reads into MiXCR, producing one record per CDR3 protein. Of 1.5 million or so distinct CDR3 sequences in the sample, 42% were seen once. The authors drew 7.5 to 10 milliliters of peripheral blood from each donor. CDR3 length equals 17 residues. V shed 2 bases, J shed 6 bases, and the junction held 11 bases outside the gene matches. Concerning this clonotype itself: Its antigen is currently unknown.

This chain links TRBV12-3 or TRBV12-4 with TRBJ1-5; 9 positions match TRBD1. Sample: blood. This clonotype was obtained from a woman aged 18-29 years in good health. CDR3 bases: TGTGCCAGCAGTTTACACGACGGGACAGGGAAAGGTCAGCCCCAGCATTTT. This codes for CASSLHDGTGKGQPQHF.